The text below deals with one TCR beta chain. This sample was included in a study of regulatory T cells in long-lasting Graves disease. This CDR3 has 16 amino acids. Germline V gives CDR1 MNHEY, CDR2 SMNVEV (reference sequence). Trimming at V came to 2 bases and at J to 3 bases, leaving 9 bases not matched to a gene. Through Arm-PCR of CDR3 regions and iRepertoire HTBI primers, TCR beta libraries were built. MiXCR was run by TCRdb on the multiplex PCR reads, yielding one entry per CDR3 protein. Of under 450,000 distinct CDR3 sequences listed, around 15% are singletons. Time point: newly diagnosed GD, antithyroid drugs for less than 3 months. Extracted PBMC RNA gave rise to the TCR library. These sequences were also reported in another study, on T cells in Graves' hyperthyroidism and ophthalmopathy.

The TCR was taken from a woman younger than 30 with Graves disease. This chain joins TRBV27 and TRBJ2-7; TRBD2 aligns across 8 bases. This material consisted of peripheral blood mononuclear cells (PBMCs), taken at new diagnosis, from a patient treated with antithyroid drugs. This chain's CDR3 is CASSLRGGGLDYEQYF. The CDR3 DNA reads TGTGCCAGCAGTTTAAGGGGCGGGGGGTTAGACTACGAGCAGTACTTC.